A selection of T cell receptor beta chains follows, all from one sample in a study of control samples from healthy donors and cancer patients. Clones were sequenced by immunoSEQ multiplex PCR, and TCRdb holds only the in-frame ones, with some missing. The sample lists 100,000 or so clones; more than 85% were seen once. The sample comprised blood. The receptors derive from a woman aged 25 to 39 in good health. Each CDR3 is given with its conserved first and last residue. The D gene is left open where the match is weak.

j_gene	v_gene	len	d_gene	CDR3aa	CDR3nt
TRBJ2-1	TRBV11-1	13	NA	CASSLSWGNEQFF	TGTGCCAGCAGCTTAAGCTGGGGCAATGAGCAGTTCTTC
TRBJ1-5	TRBV7-2	19	NA	CASSLDTVRGWISNQPQHF	TGTGCCAGCAGCTTAGATACAGTACGGGGGTGGATTAGCAATCAGCCCCAGCATTTT
TRBJ2-1	TRBV5-1	14	TRBD2	CASSLELLAGEQFF	TGCGCCAGCAGCTTGGAACTTTTAGCGGGGGAGCAGTTCTTC
TRBJ1-1	TRBV7-4	13	NA	CASSLARADEAFF	TGTGCCAGCAGCTTAGCGCGGGCAGATGAAGCTTTCTTT
TRBJ2-5	TRBV6-5	13	TRBD2	CASKASGRETQYF	TGTGCCAGCAAAGCTAGCGGACGGGAGACCCAGTACTTC
TRBJ2-5	TRBV28	15	TRBD1	CASSWTGKEGETQYF	TGTGCCAGCAGTTGGACAGGGAAGGAAGGAGAGACCCAGTACTTC
TRBJ2-7	TRBV27	12	NA	CASSPRTNEQYF	TGTGCCAGCAGTCCACGTACCAACGAGCAGTACTTC
TRBJ1-6	TRBV27	17	TRBD1	CASSLLNRGRGNSPLHF	TGTGCCAGCAGTTTACTTAACAGGGGGCGCGGAAATTCACCCCTCCACTTT
TRBJ2-5	TRBV6-5	13	NA	CASSYSSGQTQYF	TGTGCCAGCAGTTACAGTAGTGGGCAGACCCAGTACTTC
TRBJ2-3	TRBV7-8	15	NA	CASSLGVTLTDTQYF	TGTGCCAGCAGCTTAGGCGTAACCCTCACAGATACGCAGTATTTT
TRBJ1-3	TRBV3-1/TRBV3-2	17	NA	CASSSQEGMNSGNTIYF	TGTGCCAGCAGCTCTCAAGAAGGGATGAACTCTGGAAACACCATATATTTT
TRBJ2-1	TRBV27	15	TRBD2	CASSLSLAGGYEQFF	TGTGCCAGCAGTTTATCCCTAGCGGGAGGATATGAGCAGTTCTTC